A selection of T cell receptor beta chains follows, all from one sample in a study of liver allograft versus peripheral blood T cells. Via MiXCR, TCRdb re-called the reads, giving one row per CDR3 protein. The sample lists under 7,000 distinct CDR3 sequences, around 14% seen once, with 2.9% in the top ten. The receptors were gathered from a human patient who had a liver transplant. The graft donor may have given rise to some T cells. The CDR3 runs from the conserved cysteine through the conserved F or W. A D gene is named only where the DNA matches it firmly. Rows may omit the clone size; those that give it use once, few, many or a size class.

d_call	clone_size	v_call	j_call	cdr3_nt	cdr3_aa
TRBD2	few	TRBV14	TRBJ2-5	TGTGCCAGCAGCCAAGATTTAGCGGGAGGGCCCCAAGGGGAGACCCAGTACTTC	CASSQDLAGGPQGETQYF
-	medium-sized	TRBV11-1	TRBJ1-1	TGTGCCAGCAGCATAAGGGGCGGAAGATCTGAAGCTTTCTTT	CASSIRGGRSEAFF
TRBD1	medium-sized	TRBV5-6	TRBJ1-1	TGTGCCAGCAGGCCACAGGGGGCAGGGGACACTGAAGCTTTCTTT	CASRPQGAGDTEAFF
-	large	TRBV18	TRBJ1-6	TGTGCCAGCTCACCGCCGGGACAATGGAATTCACCCCTCCACTTT	CASSPPGQWNSPLHF
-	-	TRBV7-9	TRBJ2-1	TGTGCCAGCAGCCCGTCACAAGGGGGTACAGAAGAGCAGTTCTTC	CASSPSQGGTEEQFF
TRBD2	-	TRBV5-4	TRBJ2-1	TGTGCCAGCAGCTTGGAGGGACTAGCGCGTGAGCAGTTCTTC	CASSLEGLAREQFF
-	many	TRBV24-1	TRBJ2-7	TGTGCCACCAGTGATGGATCCTACGAGCAGTACTTC	CATSDGSYEQYF
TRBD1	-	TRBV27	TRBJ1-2	TGTGCCAGCCGAAAGGACAGGGACTATGGCTACACCTTC	CASRKDRDYGYTF
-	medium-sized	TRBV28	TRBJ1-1	TGTGCCAGCAGGGTACCGGGACATTGGAACACTGAAGCTTTCTTT	CASRVPGHWNTEAFF
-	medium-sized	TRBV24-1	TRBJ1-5	TGTGCCACCAGTGACTACAGCGGTAATCAGCCCCAGCATTTT	CATSDYSGNQPQHF
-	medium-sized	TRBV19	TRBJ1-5	TGTGCCACCCAAACGGGGGGGGCCCAGCATTTT	CATQTGGAQHF
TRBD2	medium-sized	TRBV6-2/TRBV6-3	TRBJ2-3	TGTGCCAGCGGGACTAGCGGGAACCCAGATACGCAGTATTTT	CASGTSGNPDTQYF
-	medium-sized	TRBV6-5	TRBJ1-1	TGTGCCAGCAGTTACGGGGAGTACGGGGGCACTGAAGCTTTCTTT	CASSYGEYGGTEAFF
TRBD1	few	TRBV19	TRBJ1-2	TGTGCCAGTAGTCCCGGAGGGGGCCAGGAGGGCTACACCTTC	CASSPGGGQEGYTF
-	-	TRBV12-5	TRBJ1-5	TGTGCTAGTGGTTTGGGCAGCAATCAGCCCCAGCATTTT	CASGLGSNQPQHF
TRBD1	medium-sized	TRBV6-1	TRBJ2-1	TGTGCCAGCTTGAGACAGGGTTACTACAATGAGCAGTTCTTC	CASLRQGYYNEQFF
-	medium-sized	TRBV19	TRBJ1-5	TGTGCCAGTAGTATGTGGGGTAGCAATCAGCCCCAGCATTTT	CASSMWGSNQPQHF
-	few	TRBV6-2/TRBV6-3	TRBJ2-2	TGTGCCAGCAGCCGATCTGACTGGAACACCGGGGAGCTGTTTTTT	CASSRSDWNTGELFF
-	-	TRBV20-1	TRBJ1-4	TGCAGTGCTAGTTCTTATGAAAAACTGTTTTTT	CSASSYEKLFF
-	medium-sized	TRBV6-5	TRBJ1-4	TGTGCCAGCAGAGACCATGGGGGAGGAAATGAAAAACTGTTTTTT	CASRDHGGGNEKLFF
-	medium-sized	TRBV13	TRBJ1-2	TGTGCCAGCAGCTTATCGGGGGTAGACTATGGCTACACCTTC	CASSLSGVDYGYTF
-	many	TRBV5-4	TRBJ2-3	TGTGCCAGCAGCCAGGTACACAGCACAGATACGCAGTATTTT	CASSQVHSTDTQYF
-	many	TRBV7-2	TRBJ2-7	TGTGCCAGCAGCTTCGGACCTCTAGCGTCCCCAGGCTACGAGCAGTACTTC	CASSFGPLASPGYEQYF
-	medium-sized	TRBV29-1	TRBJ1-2	TGCAGCGTGAGGGGTGGTGGAACTAACTATGGCTACACCTTC	CSVRGGGTNYGYTF
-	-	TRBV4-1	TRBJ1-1	TGCGCCAGCAGCCTTAATGGTGGGGGCCGTTCGAACACTGAAGCTTTCTTT	CASSLNGGGRSNTEAFF
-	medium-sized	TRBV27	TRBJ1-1	TGTGCCAGCAGTCTCTTCCGACGGGCGGAAGCTTTCTTT	CASSLFRRAEAFF
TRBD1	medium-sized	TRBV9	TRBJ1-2	TGTGCCAGCAGCGACGGGACAGGGTCTCCCCTGTACTATGGCTACACCTTC	CASSDGTGSPLYYGYTF
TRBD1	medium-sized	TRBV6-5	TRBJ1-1	TGTGCCAGCAGTTACGGACAGGGGGCCTTGAACACTGAAGCTTTCTTT	CASSYGQGALNTEAFF
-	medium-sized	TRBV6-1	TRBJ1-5	TGTGCCAGCAGTGACTCCAGGGTAATCAATCAGCCCCAGCATTTT	CASSDSRVINQPQHF
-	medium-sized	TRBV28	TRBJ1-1	TGTGCCAGCAGTCAGACAGTTACTGAAGCTTTCTTT	CASSQTVTEAFF
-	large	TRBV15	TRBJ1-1	TGTGCCACCAGCAGAGATTTGGGGAACACTGAAGCTTTCTTT	CATSRDLGNTEAFF
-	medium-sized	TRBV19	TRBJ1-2	TGTGCCAGTCGCCTAGACAGTAACTATGGCTACACCTTC	CASRLDSNYGYTF
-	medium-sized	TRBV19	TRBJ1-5	TGTGCCAGTAGCCTCCACCGAACAGGATATAGCAATCAGCCCCAGCATTTT	CASSLHRTGYSNQPQHF
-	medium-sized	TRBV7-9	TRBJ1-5	TGTGCCAGCAGCTTCGCAGGGACCAGCAATCAGCCCCAGCATTTT	CASSFAGTSNQPQHF
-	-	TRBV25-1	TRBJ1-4	TGTGCCAGCTCCTGGGGGGGGCGGAATGAAAAACTGTTTTTT	CASSWGGRNEKLFF
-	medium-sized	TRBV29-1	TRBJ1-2	TGCAGTGGCTGGGGGGGCGAGGGCTACACCTTC	CSGWGGEGYTF
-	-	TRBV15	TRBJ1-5	TGTGCCACCAGCGTCCCCGGGAACCCTCGATCTCAGCCCCAGCATTTT	CATSVPGNPRSQPQHF
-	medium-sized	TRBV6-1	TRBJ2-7	TGTGCCAGCAGCCAGAACTACGAGCAGTACTTC	CASSQNYEQYF
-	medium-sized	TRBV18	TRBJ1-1	TGTGCCAGCTCACCCGCAGGGTGGGGGAACACTGAAGCTTTCTTT	CASSPAGWGNTEAFF
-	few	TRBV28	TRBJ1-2	TGTGCCAGCAGTTTGGGGGGCACTTATGGCTACACCTTC	CASSLGGTYGYTF
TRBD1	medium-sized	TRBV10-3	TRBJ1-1	TGTGCCATCAGAGGGACAGCACTGAACACTGAAGCTTTCTTT	CAIRGTALNTEAFF
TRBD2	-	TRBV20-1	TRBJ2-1	TGCAGTGCTAGAGAAGGGCTAGCGGGCAACACTGAGCAGTTCTTC	CSAREGLAGNTEQFF
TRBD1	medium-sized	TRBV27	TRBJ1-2	TGTGCCAGCAATTATAGGGGGCGCGACTATGGCTACACCTTC	CASNYRGRDYGYTF
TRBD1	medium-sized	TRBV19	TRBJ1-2	TGTGCCAGTAGTCGTACCGGGACAGGGAACTATGGCTACACCTTC	CASSRTGTGNYGYTF
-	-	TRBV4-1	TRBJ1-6	TGCGCCAGCACCTCATGGGAGAATAATTCACCCCTCCACTTT	CASTSWENNSPLHF
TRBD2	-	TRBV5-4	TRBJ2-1	TGTGCCAGCAGCTCCCCGCCAGGACTAGACGAGCAGTTCTTC	CASSSPPGLDEQFF
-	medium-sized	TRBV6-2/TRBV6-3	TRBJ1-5	TGTGCCAGTTCCCAGGGAGGTAGCAATCAGCCCCAGCATTTT	CASSQGGSNQPQHF
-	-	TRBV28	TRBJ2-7	TGTGCCAGCAGACGGACGGCCTATTGGGAGGAGCAGTACTTC	CASRRTAYWEEQYF
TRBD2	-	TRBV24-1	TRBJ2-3	TGTGCCACCAGTGACCACGGGAGGGCAGATACGCAGTATTTT	CATSDHGRADTQYF
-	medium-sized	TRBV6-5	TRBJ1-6	TGTGCCAGCAGTTACGGGGGTATCTCTCCTTCACCCCTCCACTTT	CASSYGGISPSPLHF
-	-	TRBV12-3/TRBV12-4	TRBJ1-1	TGTGCCAGCAGTGCCAAGGGACGGTTGAACACTGAAGCTTTCTTT	CASSAKGRLNTEAFF
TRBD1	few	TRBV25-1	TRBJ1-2	TGTGCCAGCAGTGGGGACAGGGCGGCTGGCTACACCTTC	CASSGDRAAGYTF
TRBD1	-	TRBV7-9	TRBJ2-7	TGTGCCAGCAGCATCTTTTATACAGGGGGTAACTACGAGCAGTACTTC	CASSIFYTGGNYEQYF
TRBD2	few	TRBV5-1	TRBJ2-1	TGCGCCAGCAGCTTGGAGGGACTAGCGTACTACAATGAGCAGTTCTTC	CASSLEGLAYYNEQFF
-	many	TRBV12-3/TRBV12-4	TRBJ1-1	TGTGCCAGCACCCAAGAAGTGCCGGGGAACACTGAAGCTTTCTTT	CASTQEVPGNTEAFF
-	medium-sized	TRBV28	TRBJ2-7	TGTGCCAGCAGTTTACGCTACGAGCAGTACTTC	CASSLRYEQYF